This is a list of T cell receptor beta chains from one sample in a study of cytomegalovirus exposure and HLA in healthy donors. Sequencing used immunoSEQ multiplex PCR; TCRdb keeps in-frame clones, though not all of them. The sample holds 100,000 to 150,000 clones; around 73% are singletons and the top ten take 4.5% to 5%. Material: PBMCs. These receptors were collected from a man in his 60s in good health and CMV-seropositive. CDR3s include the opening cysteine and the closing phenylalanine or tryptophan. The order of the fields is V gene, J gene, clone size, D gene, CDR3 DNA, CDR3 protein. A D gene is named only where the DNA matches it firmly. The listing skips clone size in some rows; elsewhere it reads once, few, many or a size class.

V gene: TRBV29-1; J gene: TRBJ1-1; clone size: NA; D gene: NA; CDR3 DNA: TGCAGCGTGGGGTTGAGGGCAGCGCCTAGCTTTGAAGCTTTCTTT; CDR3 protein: CSVGLRAAPSFEAFF
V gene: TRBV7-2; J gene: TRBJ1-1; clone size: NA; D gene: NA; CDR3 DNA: TGTGCCAGCAGCTTATTCTATTCGGAGGGCACTGAAGCTTTCTTT; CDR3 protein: CASSLFYSEGTEAFF
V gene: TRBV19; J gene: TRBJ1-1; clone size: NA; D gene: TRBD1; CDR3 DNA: TGTGCCAGTAGTTCGCGAAACAGGGGCTGGGACACTGAAGCTTTCTTT; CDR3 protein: CASSSRNRGWDTEAFF
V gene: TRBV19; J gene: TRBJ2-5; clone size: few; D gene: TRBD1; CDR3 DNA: TGTGCCAGTAGTACCGGGACAGCCCTCGGGGAGACCCAGTACTTC; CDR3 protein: CASSTGTALGETQYF
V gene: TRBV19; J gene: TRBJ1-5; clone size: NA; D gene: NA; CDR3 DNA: TGTGCCAGTAGTATAGGGCGGGGAGGAAGCAATCAGCCCCAGCATTTT; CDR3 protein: CASSIGRGGSNQPQHF
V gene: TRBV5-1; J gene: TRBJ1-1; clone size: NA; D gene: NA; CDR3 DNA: TGCGCCAGCAGCCTGTCCTTAGGACAGCCCACTGAAGCTTTCTTT; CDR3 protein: CASSLSLGQPTEAFF
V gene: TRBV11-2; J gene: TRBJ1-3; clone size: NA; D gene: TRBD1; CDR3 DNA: TGTGCCAGCAGTTACACAGGGGTTGGTGACACCATATATTTT; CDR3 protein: CASSYTGVGDTIYF
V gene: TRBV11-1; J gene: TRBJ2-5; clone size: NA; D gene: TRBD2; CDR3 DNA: TGTGCCAGCACATCGGGACTACAAGAGACCCAGTACTTC; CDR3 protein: CASTSGLQETQYF
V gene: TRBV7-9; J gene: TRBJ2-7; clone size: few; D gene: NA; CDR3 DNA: TGTGCCAGCAGCCCGGGACAAGGAGACGGGTCCTACGAGCAGTACTTC; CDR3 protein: CASSPGQGDGSYEQYF
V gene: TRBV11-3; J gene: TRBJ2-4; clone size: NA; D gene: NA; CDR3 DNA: TGTGCCAGCAGCTTAGACAGGCAAAACATTCAGTACTTC; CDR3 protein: CASSLDRQNIQYF
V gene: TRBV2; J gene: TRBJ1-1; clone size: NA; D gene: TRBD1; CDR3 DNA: TGTGCCAGGACCGGGACAGGAATGGCGAACACTGAAGCTTTCTTT; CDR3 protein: CARTGTGMANTEAFF
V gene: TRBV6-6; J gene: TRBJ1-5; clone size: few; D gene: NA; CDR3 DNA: TGTGCCAGCAGTCAGTCGGAGTTTTGGCCCCAGCATTTT; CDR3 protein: CASSQSEFWPQHF
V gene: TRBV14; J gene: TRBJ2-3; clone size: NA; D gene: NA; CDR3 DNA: TGTGCCAGCAGCCAAGCAGGTTCTGGTACGCAGTATTTT; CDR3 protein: CASSQAGSGTQYF
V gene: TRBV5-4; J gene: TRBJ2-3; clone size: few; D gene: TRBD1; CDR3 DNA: TGTGCCAGCAGCTACCTGACAGGGGGCCGCACAGATACGCAGTATTTT; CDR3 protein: CASSYLTGGRTDTQYF
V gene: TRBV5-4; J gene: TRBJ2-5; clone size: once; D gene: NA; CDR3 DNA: TGTGCCAGCAATCGGGGAATTGGATCAGAGACCCAGTACTTC; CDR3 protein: CASNRGIGSETQYF
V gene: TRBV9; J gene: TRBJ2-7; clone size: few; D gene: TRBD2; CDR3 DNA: TGTGCCAGCAGCATCTTAGCGGGGGACTACTCCTACGAGCAGTACTTC; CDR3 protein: CASSILAGDYSYEQYF
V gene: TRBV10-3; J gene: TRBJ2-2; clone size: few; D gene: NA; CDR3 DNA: TGTGCCATCAGTGAGTCTATAGCCCGATCCCACACCGGGGAGCTGTTTTTT; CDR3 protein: CAISESIARSHTGELFF
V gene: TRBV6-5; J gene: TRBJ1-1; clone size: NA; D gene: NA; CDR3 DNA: TGTGCCAGCAAGATAGAATCTGAAGCTTTCTTT; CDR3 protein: CASKIESEAFF
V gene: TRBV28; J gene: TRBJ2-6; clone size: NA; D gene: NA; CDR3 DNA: TGTGCCACCCGGAGTTCTGGGGCCAACGTCCTGACTTTC; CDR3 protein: CATRSSGANVLTF
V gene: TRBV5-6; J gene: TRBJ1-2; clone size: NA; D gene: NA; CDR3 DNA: TGTGCCAGCAGCTTGGGCCCTCGTCCGGGGAACTATGGCTACACCTTC; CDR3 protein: CASSLGPRPGNYGYTF
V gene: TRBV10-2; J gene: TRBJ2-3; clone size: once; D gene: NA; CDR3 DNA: TGCGCCAGCAGTGAGAGGGCTAGCCTCACAGATACGCAGTATTTT; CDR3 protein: CASSERASLTDTQYF
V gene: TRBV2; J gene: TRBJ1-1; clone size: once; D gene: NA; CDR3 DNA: TGTGCCAGCAGTGCGGGTGTCAGCGGAGCTTTCTTT; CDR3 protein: CASSAGVSGAFF
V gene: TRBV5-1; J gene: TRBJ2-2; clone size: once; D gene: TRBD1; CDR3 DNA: TGCGCCAGCAGCTCCATGCAGGGGGTCGACGGGGAGCTGTTTTTT; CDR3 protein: CASSSMQGVDGELFF